This T cell receptor beta chain came from a study of blood T cell repertoires in COVID-19 (dated by TCRdb to 2019 to 2021). For the study in its entirety: Collaborator samples came from the United States, Italy and Spain and covered acute and convalescent phases of COVID-19. The material from the prospective study consisted of cDNA or gDNA derived from T cells, B-cell-depleted T cells, or PBMCs. Deeply sampled blood TCRbeta repertoires from subjects exposed to, actively infected with, or recovered from COVID-19 were included in the dataset. The repertoires were made available in a free public database intended to serve as a resource for research on the immune response to SARS-CoV-2. Samples came from the ongoing ImmuneRACE study (first 160 participants) plus 1,254 subjects from 6 global collaborators. A de-identified subject ID, COVID-19 status, age in years and sex were almost always included in the sample metadata. Where available, HLA class I and class II types were obtained from metadata supplied by the sample provider rather than from assay-based typing.

Its CDR3 holds 15 amino acids, cysteine through phenylalanine. The kept DNA is CDR3 alone, 45 bases in frame from the first base. V and J are trimmed by 4 bases and 1 base, and the gene matches miss 5 bases of the junction. CDR1 SGDLS and CDR2 YYNGEE are derived from the germline V gene. TCRbeta CDR3 regions were amplified from genomic DNA by means of the immunoSEQ Assay, a bias-controlled multiplex PCR. The paper's data handling went like this. The number of nucleated cells in each sample was estimated from the amplification of reference gene primers within the assay. Sequence reads were collapsed and filtered to measure the absolute abundance of every unique TCRbeta CDR3 rearrangement. For each sample, productive Simpson clonality was calculated as the square root of Simpson's diversity index across productive rearrangements. TCRdb retrieved this table from immuneACCESS and kept in-frame rearrangements only. Not all clones are present; in checked studies, unresolved V genes account for under half, and no reason is known for the remainder. V, J and clone size reflect that table, while D and trimming were determined from the DNA. The sample records about 270,000 clones, about 81% of which are singletons. More than 1.1% of the sample is taken by the ten largest.

Of note for this clone: It has no known antigen specificity. There are no base qualities to consult, and no much larger clone falls within one base.

Summary of the overall study and its limitations: Clinical and demographic metadata were provided uncurated, with the amount varying by source and participant.

In Seattle, one collaborating source enrolled patients while the infection was active and tracked those patients longitudinally over the course of disease. The collaborating institutions used their own protocols to collect whole blood in K2EDTA tubes. For TCRbeta analysis, collaborator samples were shipped as frozen whole blood, as isolated PBMCs, or as DNA extracted from either sample type. The chain employs TRBV9 and TRBJ1-1, and 9 junction bases match TRBD1. The source is a human donor with COVID-19, enrolled during active disease. The donor label of this sample is uncertain. Sequencing was done on a sample of peripheral blood. The CDR3 in this case is CASSLQGAGNTEAFF. The nucleotide sequence is given as TGTGCCAGCAGCTTACAGGGGGCCGGGAACACTGAAGCTTTCTTT.